The 20 T cell receptor beta chains below were found in one sample sequenced in a study of somatic mutations in cytotoxic T cells in rheumatoid arthritis. Some clones are missing from TCRdb's copy, which holds only in-frame ones; the method was immunoSEQ multiplex PCR. The profile covers about 2,100 clones, with about 70% appearing a single time and 55% to 75% taken by the ten largest. Sequenced here: CD8+ T cells sorted from blood, sampled at a follow-up visit. The source is a man aged 70 or older with rheumatoid arthritis.

The chain recombines TRBV25-1 with TRBJ1-6; TRBD1 aligns across 8 bases. The germline CDR1 and CDR2 sequences are MGHDK and SYGVNS. The CDR3 is made up of 13 amino acids. Trimming cost V 8 bases and J 6 bases; bases outside gene matches: 3. The CDR3 coding sequence is TGTGCCAGCCGGACAGGGAGTAATTCACCCCTCCACTTT. Its translation: CASRTGSNSPLHF.

This sequence joins TRBV13 and TRBJ1-1; TRBD1 might be the D (5 bases). The V and J ends lost 5 bases and 9 bases respectively, with 13 bases between them. CDR1 PRHDT and CDR2 FYEKMQ come from the germline V gene (reference sequence). This CDR3 is 12 amino acids long. The chain's CDR3 is CASSDRDSQAFF. The CDR3 DNA reads TGTGCCAGCAGCGATCGAGACAGTCAAGCTTTCTTT.

The rearrangement uses TRBV6-4 and TRBJ1-5; D perhaps matches TRBD1 (6 bases). Trimming removed 2 bases from V and 0 bases from J, with 11 bases in between. This CDR3 comprises 16 residues. Germline V CDR1 and CDR2: MRHNA, SNTAGT. This CDR3 is CASSDKGEISNQPQHF. The CDR3 coding sequence is TGTGCCAGCAGTGACAAGGGGGAAATTAGCAATCAGCCCCAGCATTTT.

V is TRBV27 and J is TRBJ2-1, with D unresolved. V was trimmed by 6 bases and J by 8 bases, leaving 14 bases between them. The CDR3 contains 13 residues. CDR1 is MNHEY and CDR2 is SMNVEV in the germline V gene (reference sequence). This CDR3 is CASSTGRIDEQFF. CDR3 nucleotide sequence: TGTGCCAGCAGCACCGGTAGAATCGATGAGCAGTTCTTC.

The V and J genes are TRBV5-8 and TRBJ1-1; D not certain. In germline, CDR1 is SGHTS, CDR2 YDEGEE. This CDR3 is 12 amino acids long. Trimming left V 1 base short and J 1 base short, with 2 bases between. CDR3 in DNA: TGTGCCAGCAGCTTGAGGAACACTGAAGCTTTCTTT. Its translation: CASSLRNTEAFF.

The V gene is TRBV7-9, the J gene TRBJ1-3; D is unclear. V was pared by 5 bases and J by 0 bases, with 14 bases between. This CDR3 has 16 residues. Germline-derived CDR1 and CDR2 are SEHNR and FQNEAQ (reference sequence). Here the CDR3 reads CASSTRTGSSGNTIYF. Here the CDR3 DNA reads TGTGCCAGCAGCACCAGGACGGGTAGCTCTGGAAACACCATATATTTT.

The rearrangement joins TRBV5-6 to TRBJ1-1; D is perhaps TRBD1 (5 bases). Germline assignment: CDR1 SGHDT and CDR2 YYEEEE. CDR3 length: 13 amino acids. Trimming shortened V by 0 bases and J by 8 bases, and 11 bases separated the two germline ends. The CDR3 DNA is TGTGCCAGCAGCTTGGGAGACGGGGGAGAAGCTTTCTTT. Its translation is CASSLGDGGEAFF.

The V call is TRBV12-5, the J call TRBJ1-6, with 10 bases identical to TRBD1. The trim removed 3 bases at V and 10 bases at J, leaving 9 bases unmatched. This CDR3 comprises 16 residues. Germline CDR1 reads LGHNT; CDR2 reads FRNRAP. The CDR3 DNA sequence: TGTGCTAGTGGTTTTCAGGACAGGGGGTTAGGGTCACCCCTCCACTTT. This sequence encodes CASGFQDRGLGSPLHF.

The rearrangement joins TRBV7-9 to TRBJ2-1, with TRBD2 identical over 7 bases. V lost 3 bases and J lost 6; bases outside the gene matches: 8. Germline CDR1 reads SEHNR; CDR2 reads FQNEAQ (reference sequence). The CDR3 extends over 15 amino acids. CDR3 sequence: CASSFEGGKGNEQFF. The DNA for the CDR3 is TGTGCCAGCAGCTTCGAGGGAGGGAAAGGCAATGAGCAGTTCTTC.

This clone turned up a few times. This chain connects TRBV27 to TRBJ2-3, with D unresolved. V was trimmed by 8 bases and J by 0 bases, leaving 12 bases between them. Looked up from germline, CDR1 is MNHEY and CDR2 is SMNVEV (reference sequence). The CDR3 spans 14 residues. CDR3 nucleotides: TGTGCCAGCCGCCAGGCAACTAGCACAGATACGCAGTATTTT. Encoded protein: CASRQATSTDTQYF.

The chain joins TRBV5-8 to TRBJ2-1; D is perhaps TRBD2 (6 bases). The CDR3 loop spans 16 amino acids. The germline CDR1 and CDR2 sequences are SGHTS and YDEGEE. V was cut by 0 bases and J by 0 bases, with 10 bases left in between. The CDR3 loop reads CASSLVGGSSYNEQFF. The CDR3 bases are TGTGCCAGCAGCTTGGTGGGGGGAAGCTCCTACAATGAGCAGTTCTTC.

The DNA of the CDR3 is TGTGCCAGCAGTTTATCTATGGCTCGACCAACCCACACGCAGTATTTT. Protein sequence: CASSLSMARPTHTQYF. V gene TRBV27 combines with J gene TRBJ2-3; D not certain. The CDR3 spans 16 residues. V was shortened by 0 bases and J by 9 bases, with 19 bases between the two germline ends. Looked up from germline, CDR1 is MNHEY and CDR2 is SMNVEV (reference sequence).

The CDR3 bases are TGTGCCAGCAGCTTAGTCTTCGGGACAGGGGGTTCCTACAATGAGCAGTTCTTC. It specifies CASSLVFGTGGSYNEQFF. The chain couples TRBV11-2 to TRBJ2-1; 11 nucleotides line up with TRBD1. The CDR3 length is 18 residues. From germline, CDR1 is SGHAT and CDR2 FQNNGV. V lost 1 base, J lost 1 base, and 6 bases stayed unmatched.

The rearrangement joins TRBV6-1 to TRBJ2-7, with D possibly TRBD1 on 6 matching bases. Germline-derived CDR1 and CDR2 are MNHNS and SASEGT. CDR3 length: 15 residues. V gave up 1 base and J gave up 3 bases, with 13 bases separating them. The CDR3 protein is CASSEEDSLVYEQYF. CDR3 sequence (DNA): TGTGCCAGCAGTGAAGAGGACAGCCTTGTCTACGAGCAGTACTTC.

This clone was seen only a few times. This sequence joins TRBV5-4 and TRBJ2-1; D could derive from TRBD1 or TRBD2 (6 bases each). V lost 6 bases, J lost 1 base, and 14 bases lay in between. CDR1 SGHNT and CDR2 YYREEE come from the germline V gene (reference sequence). CDR3 length: 15 residues. The CDR3 DNA is TGTGCCAGCAACAGGGCTAGCGAATCCTACAATGAGCAGTTCTTC. The encoded protein is CASNRASESYNEQFF.

The V call is TRBV7-9, the J call TRBJ2-7; 9 positions agree with TRBD1. V lost 0 bases, J lost 2 bases, and 5 bases stayed unmatched. Germline CDR1 reads SEHNR; CDR2 reads FQNEAQ (reference sequence). This CDR3 is 16 amino acids long. The CDR3 is CASSLAGTGTPYEQYF. The CDR3 DNA is TGTGCCAGCAGCTTAGCAGGGACAGGGACGCCCTACGAGCAGTACTTC.

The V gene is TRBV2, the J gene TRBJ2-3; D not resolved. V lost 3 bases and J lost 3, with 13 bases in between. Germline lookup yields CDR1 SNHLY and CDR2 FYNNEI. The CDR3 runs to 15 residues. CDR3 residues: CASSDSIVSTDTQYF. CDR3 DNA: TGTGCCAGCAGTGATTCTATCGTCTCTACAGATACGCAGTATTTT.

The V gene is TRBV2, the J gene TRBJ2-2; the match to TRBD2 covers 12 bases. Germline lookup yields CDR1 SNHLY and CDR2 FYNNEI. This CDR3 has 16 amino acids. The V gene end was trimmed by 3 bases and the J gene end by 4 bases; junction bases not matched to a gene: 3. Here the CDR3 reads CASSELAGGLTGELFF. DNA of the CDR3: TGTGCCAGCAGTGAGCTAGCGGGGGGGCTCACCGGGGAGCTGTTTTTT.

The J gene is TRBJ1-1, the V gene TRBV7-9, with 9 bases matching TRBD1. Germline V CDR1 and CDR2: SEHNR, FQNEAQ (reference sequence). The CDR3 is 17 residues long. J lost 3 bases, V lost 8 bases, and 16 bases had no gene match. The CDR3 DNA follows: TGTGCCAGCTCGCCCCGGGACAGGGTTGTTGGGGACACTGAAGCTTTCTTT. Amino acids: CASSPRDRVVGDTEAFF. Drawing the rest from reference TRBV7-9 and TRBJ1-1, the complete variable domain is DTGVSQNPRHKITKRGQNVTFRCDPISEHNRLYWYRQTLGQGPEFLTYFQNEAQLEKSRLLSDRFSAERPKGSFSTLEIQRTEQGDSAMYLCASSPRDRVVGDTEAFFGQGTRLTVV.

The rearrangement uses TRBV30 and TRBJ2-2; 12 positions agree with TRBD2. The CDR3 contains 16 residues. J gave up 3 bases and V 6 bases, and 8 bases lay outside the gene matches. The germline gives CDR1 GTSNPN, CDR2 SVGIG (reference sequence). The CDR3 DNA sequence: TGTGCCTGCCATCTAGCGGGAGGGGGGGACACCGGGGAGCTGTTTTTT. This encodes CACHLAGGGDTGELFF.